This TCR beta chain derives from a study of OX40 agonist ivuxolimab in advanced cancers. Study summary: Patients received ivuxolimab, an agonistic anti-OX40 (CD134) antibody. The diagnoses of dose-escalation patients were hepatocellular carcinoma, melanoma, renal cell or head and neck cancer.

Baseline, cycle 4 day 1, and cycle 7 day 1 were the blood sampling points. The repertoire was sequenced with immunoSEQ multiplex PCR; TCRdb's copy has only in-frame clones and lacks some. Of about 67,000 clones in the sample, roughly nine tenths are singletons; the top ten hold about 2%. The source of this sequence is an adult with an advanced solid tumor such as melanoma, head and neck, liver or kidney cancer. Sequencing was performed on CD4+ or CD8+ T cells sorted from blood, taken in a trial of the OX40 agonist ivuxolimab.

This CDR3 reads CASSVWDGYTF. The CDR3 DNA follows: TGTGCCAGCAGTGTTTGGGATGGCTACACCTTC. This sequence joins TRBV2 and TRBJ1-2, with unresolved D. Germline values: CDR1 SNHLY, CDR2 FYNNEI. The CDR3 has 11 residues. Between the trimmed V and J ends, which lost 4 bases and 6 bases, there was a span of 6 bases. Full variable domain (missing parts from reference TRBV2 and TRBJ1-2): EPEVTQTPSHQVTQMGQEVILRCVPISNHLYFYWYRQILGQKVEFLVSFYNNEISEKSEIFDDQFSVERPDGSNFTLKIRSTKLEDSAMYFCASSVWDGYTFGSGTRLTVV.